Reported below is one T cell receptor (beta chain). TCRdb re-analysed the 5' RACE reads in MiXCR, keeping a single row per CDR3 protein. Counted here are tens of thousands of distinct CDR3 sequences, roughly a tenth occurring once; the ten biggest clones make up 8.6%. The data stem from a study of early T cells in non-severe SARS-CoV-2 infection. Sequenced input: whole blood. The origin of this receptor is an adult who was a healthcare worker with PCR-confirmed SARS-CoV-2 infection or an uninfected control (not recorded which).

CDR3 DNA sequence: TGTGCCACCAGTGATCCACTTGACGCGGACGGGACCCAGTACTTC. As protein: CATSDPLDADGTQYF. The chain uses TRBV24-1 and TRBJ2-5; no definite D call. The V end was cut by 3 bases, the J end by 7 bases, with 17 bases between. The CDR3 length is 15 residues. The germline V gene encodes CDR1 KGHDR and CDR2 SFDVKD.